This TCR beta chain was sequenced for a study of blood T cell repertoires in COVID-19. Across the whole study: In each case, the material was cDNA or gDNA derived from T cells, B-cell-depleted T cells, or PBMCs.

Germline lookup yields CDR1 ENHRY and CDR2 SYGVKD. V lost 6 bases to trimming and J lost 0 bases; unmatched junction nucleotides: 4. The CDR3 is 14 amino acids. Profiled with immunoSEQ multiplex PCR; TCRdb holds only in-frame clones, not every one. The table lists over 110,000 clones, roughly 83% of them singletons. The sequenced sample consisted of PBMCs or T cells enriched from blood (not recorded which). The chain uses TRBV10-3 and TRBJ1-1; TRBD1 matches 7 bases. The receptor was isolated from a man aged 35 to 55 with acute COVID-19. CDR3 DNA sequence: TGTGCCATCAGCCAGGGGGGTTTGAACACTGAAGCTTTCTTT. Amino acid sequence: CAISQGGLNTEAFF.